A single sample is the source of the 16 T cell receptor beta chains below, sequenced in a study of T cell responses to AZD1222 COVID-19 vaccine. Some clones are missing from TCRdb's copy, which holds only in-frame ones; the method was immunoSEQ multiplex PCR. The top ten clones hold roughly 4.4% of a sample with more than 85,000 clones, about 90% of them seen once. The sample here was peripheral blood, taken 28 days after the second AZD1222 dose. The receptors shown here come from an adult who received the AZD1222 COVID-19 vaccine.

This clone was seen a few times. V is TRBV7-2 and J is TRBJ1-1; 9 nucleotides match TRBD1. The CDR3 covers 14 residues. V lost 7 bases to trimming and J lost 4 bases; unmatched junction nucleotides: 7. In germline, CDR1 is SGHTA, CDR2 FQGNSA. DNA for the CDR3: TGTGCCAGCACCCAGGGACAGGGAAGCACTGAAGCTTTCTTT. Protein sequence: CASTQGQGSTEAFF.

The chain carries TRBV10-3 and TRBJ2-7, with 13 positions matching TRBD2. Germline trimming cut 11 bases from V and 9 bases from J; bases unmatched to any gene: 25. Germline-derived CDR1 and CDR2 are ENHRY and SYGVKD. CDR3 length: 18 amino acids. CDR3 nucleotide sequence: TGTGCCGCCGCCCGTGGGGGCATAAAAACTAGCGGGAGGGCCGGGCAGTACTTC. Amino acids: CAAARGGIKTSGRAGQYF.

The chain employs TRBV7-3 and TRBJ1-5; 7 nucleotides match TRBD1. The J segment lost 7 bases and the V segment lost 4 bases, leaving 4 bases of the junction unmatched. The CDR3 consists of 13 residues. Germline CDR1 and CDR2: SGHTA and FQGTGA. The CDR3 bases are TGTGCCAGCAGCTCGCAGGGGGGCCAGCCCCAGCATTTT. This codes for CASSSQGGQPQHF.

The V and J genes are TRBV24-1 and TRBJ1-2, with D unresolved. Trimming left V 0 bases short and J 4 bases short, with 8 bases between. There are 14 residues in the CDR3. CDR1 KGHDR and CDR2 SFDVKD come from the germline V gene. CDR3 nucleotides: TGTGCCACCAGTGATTTGGTACGGGGCTATGGCTACACCTTC. Translation: CATSDLVRGYGYTF.

This sequence joins TRBV18 and TRBJ1-1, with D unclear. CDR1 is KGHSH and CDR2 is LQKENI in the germline V gene. Trimming pared 1 base from V and 4 bases from J, leaving 10 bases between. This CDR3 is built from 14 residues. DNA for the CDR3: TGTGCCAGCTCACCACAGGGCGGGAGCACTGAAGCTTTCTTT. Protein product: CASSPQGGSTEAFF.

V gene TRBV3-1 (or the pseudogene TRBV3-2) combines with J gene TRBJ2-3, with D perhaps being TRBD1 or TRBD2 (5 bases each). Germline lookup yields CDR1 LGHDT and CDR2 YNNKEL (reference sequence). The CDR3 contains 15 residues. Trimming cost V 2 bases and J 1 base, with 10 bases left between them. The DNA for the CDR3 is TGTGCCAGCAGCCAACATAGGGGACGCACAGATACGCAGTATTTT. Amino acid sequence: CASSQHRGRTDTQYF.

This chain uses TRBV4-1 with TRBJ2-3, with TRBD2 identical over 14 bases. The CDR3 totals 17 residues. The junction had 5 bases not matched to a gene; V was cut back by 4 bases and J by 2 bases. The germline V gene has CDR1 MGHRA and CDR2 YSYEKL. This CDR3 reads CASSPRLAGGITDTQYF. The CDR3 coding sequence is TGCGCCAGCAGCCCGCGACTAGCGGGAGGGATCACAGATACGCAGTATTTT.

The rearrangement joins TRBV3-1 (or the pseudogene TRBV3-2) to TRBJ2-3; perhaps TRBD2 as D (6 bases). The CDR3 runs to 15 residues. Germline V lookup: CDR1 LGHDT, CDR2 YNNKEL (reference sequence). V lost 3 bases to trimming and J lost 5 bases, with 15 bases between them. This CDR3 is CASSHGRDWIDTQYF. DNA for the CDR3: TGTGCCAGCAGCCATGGCCGGGACTGGATAGATACGCAGTATTTT.

The chain employs TRBV19 and TRBJ1-5; D may be TRBD1 (6 bases). The germline V and J ends were trimmed by 6 bases and 3 bases, with 12 bases remaining between them. There are 14 residues in the CDR3. Germline V gene sequence: CDR1 LNHDA, CDR2 SQIVND (reference sequence). The CDR3 DNA sequence: TGTGCCAGTAGAGGACAGAGTTACAATCAGCCCCAGCATTTT. Protein: CASRGQSYNQPQHF.

This chain links TRBV7-9 with TRBJ2-7, with a possible D match to TRBD1 (6 bases). CDR1 is SEHNR and CDR2 is FQNEAQ in the germline V gene (reference sequence). The CDR3 runs 14 residues. V dropped 2 bases and J dropped 6 bases, with 14 bases sitting between them. In nucleotides, the CDR3 is TGTGCCAGCAGCTTAATACAGGGAGCGGCCGAGCAGTACTTC. It yields the protein CASSLIQGAAEQYF.

This chain links TRBV5-6 with TRBJ2-7; the D gene could be TRBD1 or TRBD2 (5 bases each). Germline-derived CDR1 and CDR2 are SGHDT and YYEEEE. CDR3 size: 15 residues. Trimming removed 4 bases at V and 4 bases at J, with 18 bases between. The CDR3 sequence: CASSPGPGTSYEQYF. CDR3 nucleotide sequence: TGTGCCAGCAGCCCGGGGCCGGGAACTTCTTACGAGCAGTACTTC. The full variable domain, completed using reference TRBV5-6 and TRBJ2-7, is DAGVTQSPTHLIKTRGQQVTLRCSPKSGHDTVSWYQQALGQGPQFIFQYYEEEERQRGNFPDRFSGHQFPNYSSELNVNALLLGDSALYLCASSPGPGTSYEQYFGPGTRLTVT.

This chain links TRBV9 with TRBJ2-3; 12 bases agree with TRBD2. Trimming cost V 0 bases and J 6 bases; bases outside gene matches: 5. Per germline, CDR1 SGDLS and CDR2 YYNGEE. This CDR3 region has 16 residues. CDR3 residues: CASSVDLAGGWDTQYF. Here the CDR3 DNA reads TGTGCCAGCAGCGTAGATCTAGCGGGAGGGTGGGATACGCAGTATTTT.

The chain joins TRBV5-4 to TRBJ1-2; D call uncertain. V dropped 1 base and J dropped 4 bases, with 11 bases sitting between them. Germline V CDR1 and CDR2: SGHNT, YYREEE (reference sequence). The CDR3 runs to 14 residues. The CDR3 DNA reads TGTGCCAGCAGCTTGATAGCCGGATCCTATGGCTACACCTTC. Protein: CASSLIAGSYGYTF. Full variable domain (remainder filled in from reference TRBV5-4 and TRBJ1-2): ETGVTQSPTHLIKTRGQQVTLRCSSQSGHNTVSWYQQALGQGPQFIFQYYREEENGRGNFPPRFSGLQFPNYSSELNVNALELDDSALYLCASSLIAGSYGYTFGSGTRLTVV.

The chain uses TRBV27 and TRBJ1-3; no reliable D call. Deletions cut 1 base from V and 4 bases from J, with 5 bases between. The V gene's germline CDR1 is MNHEY and CDR2 SMNVEV (reference sequence). The CDR3 has 13 residues. The CDR3 coding sequence is TGTGCCAGCAGTTTATACCTCGGAAACACCATATATTTT. Translation: CASSLYLGNTIYF.

The chain joins TRBV18 to TRBJ2-1; D is unresolved. The V end lost 2 bases, the J end lost 10 bases, and 9 bases lay between the germline ends. Germline CDR1 is KGHSH and CDR2 is LQKENI. The CDR3 loop spans 12 amino acids. The CDR3 DNA follows: TGTGCCAGCTCACCATACCCCCGGGAGCAGTTCTTC. It codes for CASSPYPREQFF.

The genes are TRBV24-1 and TRBJ2-5; tentatively, D is TRBD1 or TRBD2 (5 bases each). The V and J ends lost 4 bases and 3 bases respectively, with 11 bases between them. In germline, CDR1 is KGHDR, CDR2 SFDVKD. The CDR3 spans 14 residues. CDR3 region: CATSEGPAEETQYF. DNA for the CDR3: TGTGCCACCAGTGAGGGACCTGCGGAAGAGACCCAGTACTTC.